This T cell receptor beta chain was captured by sequencing in a study of blood T cell repertoires in COVID-19. Cohorts were determined from participant-reported clinical history. This CDR3 is 14 amino acids long. With 2 bases clipped from V and 5 bases from J, the junction kept 1 base outside the gene matches. The germline V gene encodes CDR1 MNHEY and CDR2 SVGAGI. Per the original methods: Estimation of nucleated cell counts relied on the amplification of reference gene primers. Profiling relied on immunoSEQ multiplex PCR, and the TCRdb table lists in-frame clones only, not all of them. V and J calls and clone size are those listed in that table; D and trimming were worked out from the DNA. The data contain roughly 500,000 clones, 85% to 90% of them seen just once; the ten biggest clones take up less than 2%.

This sequence was found in a woman aged 35 to 49 who had recovered from COVID-19. The chain links TRBV6-5 to TRBJ1-5; 9 bases fit TRBD1. The sequencing sample was made of PBMCs or T cells enriched from blood (not recorded which). The CDR3 protein is CASSYDRGDQPQHF. As DNA, the CDR3 is TGTGCCAGCAGTTACGACAGGGGGGATCAGCCCCAGCATTTT.